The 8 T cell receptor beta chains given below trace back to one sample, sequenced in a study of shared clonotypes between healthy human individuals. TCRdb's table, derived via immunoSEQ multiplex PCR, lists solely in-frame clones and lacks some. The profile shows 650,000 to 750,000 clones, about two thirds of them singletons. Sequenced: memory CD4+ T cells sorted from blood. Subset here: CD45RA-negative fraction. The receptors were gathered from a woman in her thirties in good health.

The CDR3 reads CASTASGASTDTQYF. The CDR3 coding sequence is TGCGCCAGCACGGCTAGCGGAGCTAGCACAGATACGCAGTATTTT. The rearrangement links TRBV5-1 to TRBJ2-3; 7 positions agree with TRBD2. V shed 6 bases and J 0 bases; nucleotides not matched to a gene: 7. Germline CDR1 SGHRS, CDR2 YFSETQ. The CDR3 extends over 15 amino acids.

This CDR3 reads CASSPGPSGQPQHF. CDR3 coding DNA: TGTGCCAGCAGCCCGGGGCCCAGCGGGCAGCCCCAGCATTTT. The gene calls are TRBV5-4 and TRBJ1-5; TRBD1 is a possible D gene (5 bases). V was pared by 4 bases and J by 7 bases, with 15 bases between. This CDR3 has 14 residues. Germline CDR1 and CDR2: SGHNT and YYREEE (reference sequence). The whole variable domain, filled in from reference TRBV5-4 and TRBJ1-5, reads ETGVTQSPTHLIKTRGQQVTLRCSSQSGHNTVSWYQQALGQGPQFIFQYYREEENGRGNFPPRFSGLQFPNYSSELNVNALELDDSALYLCASSPGPSGQPQHFGDGTRLSIL.

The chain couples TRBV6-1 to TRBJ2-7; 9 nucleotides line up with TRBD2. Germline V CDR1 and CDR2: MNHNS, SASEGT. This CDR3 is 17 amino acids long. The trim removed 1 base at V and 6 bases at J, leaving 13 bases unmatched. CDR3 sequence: CASSEGGGGTSWFEQYF. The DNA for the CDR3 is TGTGCCAGCAGTGAAGGAGGAGGAGGGACTAGCTGGTTCGAGCAGTACTTC.

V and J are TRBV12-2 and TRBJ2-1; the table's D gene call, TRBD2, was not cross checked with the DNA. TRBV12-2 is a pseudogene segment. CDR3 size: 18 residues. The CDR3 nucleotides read TGTGCAAGTCGCTTATCTCTGCCTAGCCTGAACCACCCACATGAGCAGTTCTTC. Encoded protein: CASRLSLPSLNHPHEQFF.

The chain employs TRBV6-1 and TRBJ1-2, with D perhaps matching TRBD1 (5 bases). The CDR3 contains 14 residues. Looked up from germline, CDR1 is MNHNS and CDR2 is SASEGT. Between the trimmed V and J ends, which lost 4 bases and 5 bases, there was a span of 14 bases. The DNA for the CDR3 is TGTGCCAGCAGTGTGACAGCCCCTGTTTATGGCTACACCTTC. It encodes CASSVTAPVYGYTF.

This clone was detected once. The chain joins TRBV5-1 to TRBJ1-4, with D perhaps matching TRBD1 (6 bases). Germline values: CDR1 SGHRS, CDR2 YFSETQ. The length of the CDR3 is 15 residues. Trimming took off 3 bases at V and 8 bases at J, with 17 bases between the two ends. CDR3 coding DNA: TGCGCCAGCAGCTCAACAGGGACCACGGGGGAAAAACTGTTTTTT. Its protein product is CASSSTGTTGEKLFF.

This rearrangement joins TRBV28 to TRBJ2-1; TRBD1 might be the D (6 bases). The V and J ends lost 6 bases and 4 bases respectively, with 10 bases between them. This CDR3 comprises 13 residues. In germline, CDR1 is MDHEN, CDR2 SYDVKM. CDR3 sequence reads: CASSHRVYNEQFF. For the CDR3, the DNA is TGTGCCAGCAGCCACAGGGTATACAATGAGCAGTTCTTC. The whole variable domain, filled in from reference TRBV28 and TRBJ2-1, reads DVKVTQSSRYLVKRTGEKVFLECVQDMDHENMFWYRQDPGLGLRLIYFSYDVKMKEKGDIPEGYSVSREKKERFSLILESASTNQTSMYLCASSHRVYNEQFFGPGTRLTVL.

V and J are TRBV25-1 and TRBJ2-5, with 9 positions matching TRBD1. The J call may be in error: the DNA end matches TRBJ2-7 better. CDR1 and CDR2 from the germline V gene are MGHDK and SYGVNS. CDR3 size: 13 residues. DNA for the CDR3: TGTGCCAGCATAGGACAGGGGTCCTACGAGCAGTACTTC. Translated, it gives CASIGQGSYEQYF.